A single sample is the source of the 30 T cell receptor beta chains below, sequenced in a study of T cells in Graves' hyperthyroidism and ophthalmopathy (dated by TCRdb to the late 2010s). The method behind the library was multiplex PCR. The instrument given in TCRdb is Illumina HiSeq 2000. The TCR beta CDR3 regions were amplified from RNA transcripts. The first round of RT-PCR for the TCR CDR3 was performed with the HTBI primer set and the Qiagen OneStep RT-PCR kit. The public reads were reanalyzed by TCRdb: fastp trimming at Q25, MiXCR alignment, in-frame beta chains only. Rows with a matching CDR3 protein are joined into one entry that keeps the most common DNA and genes. A total of 550,000 to 600,000 distinct CDR3 sequences appear in this sample, 16% of them only once. The biggest ten clones account for approximately 18% of the sample. Source material: blood. These receptors originate from a woman under 30 with Graves' hyperthyroidism.

The chain couples TRBV7-9 to TRBJ2-4; no clear D. The CDR3 runs 15 residues. The V end lost 5 bases, the J end lost 0 bases, and 11 bases lay between the germline ends. Germline CDR1 reads SEHNR; CDR2 reads FQNEAQ (reference sequence). The CDR3 reads CASSERTLAKNIQYF. The CDR3 nucleotides read TGTGCCAGCAGCGAGAGAACCCTAGCCAAAAACATTCAGTACTTC.

The chain links TRBV5-1 to TRBJ1-2; D gene ambiguous. Between the trimmed V and J ends, which lost 0 bases and 6 bases, there was a span of 12 bases. The CDR3 totals 14 residues. Germline CDR1 is SGHRS and CDR2 is YFSETQ. This CDR3 reads CASSLAGETHGYTF. The CDR3 nucleotides read TGCGCCAGCAGCTTGGCGGGCGAGACTCATGGCTACACCTTC.

This clonotype was observed at least ten times. The chain combines TRBV28 with TRBJ2-7; D ambiguous. The germline V gene encodes CDR1 MDHEN and CDR2 SYDVKM. The CDR3 has 15 amino acids. V was trimmed by 2 bases and J by 6 bases, leaving 17 bases between them. This CDR3 reads CASSLVDGPTFEQYF. CDR3 DNA sequence: TGTGCCAGCAGTTTAGTGGACGGACCCACGTTCGAGCAGTACTTC.

V usage is TRBV12-3 or TRBV12-4 and J usage is TRBJ2-7; D may be TRBD1 (5 bases). Trimming stripped 5 bases from V and 0 bases from J, with 14 bases between. CDR3 length: 15 residues. As DNA, the CDR3 is TGTGCCAGCAGTGAAGGCACAGGCTTCTCCTACGAGCAGTACTTC. Its protein is CASSEGTGFSYEQYF.

V and J are TRBV9 and TRBJ2-1, with TRBD2 identical over 11 bases. Unmatched junction bases numbered 12, after V lost 4 bases and J lost 6 bases. The CDR3 is made up of 17 amino acids. Germline CDR1 reads SGDLS; CDR2 reads YYNGEE. CDR3 DNA sequence: TGTGCCAGCAGCCCCTTTAATAGCGGGAGGGCCCTCAATGAGCAGTTCTTC. Protein product: CASSPFNSGRALNEQFF.

The rearrangement links TRBV20-1 to TRBJ2-7; 7 bases are shared with TRBD1. CDR3 length: 15 amino acids. V was pared by 3 bases and J by 2 bases, with 10 bases of the junction left unmatched. Germline V gives CDR1 DFQATT, CDR2 SNEGSKA (reference sequence). The DNA for the CDR3 is TGCAGTGCTAGCGCTGCTCGGGACAGAGCCTACGAGCAGTACTTC. Its protein is CSASAARDRAYEQYF.

The table lists this clonotype with many counts. This chain connects TRBV6-5 to TRBJ1-2; no clear D gene. CDR1 is MNHEY, CDR2 SVGAGI, per germline. Trimming stripped 2 bases from V and 1 base from J, with 11 bases between. CDR3 length: 15 amino acids. The CDR3, as DNA: TGTGCCAGCAGTTACGGAAGAGCGAGTAACTATGGCTACACCTTC. Amino acid sequence: CASSYGRASNYGYTF.

This clonotype was recorded at least ten times. V and J are TRBV20-1 and TRBJ2-7; D gene ambiguous. This CDR3 has 14 residues. The V and J ends lost 2 bases and 6 bases respectively, with 17 bases between them. Germline V gene data show CDR1 as DFQATT and CDR2 as SNEGSKA (reference sequence). This CDR3 is CSARKFLELSEQYF. CDR3 in DNA: TGCAGTGCTAGAAAGTTTCTAGAGCTGAGCGAGCAGTACTTC.

This clonotype appeared a few times. The V gene is TRBV6-6, the J gene TRBJ2-3, with D maybe TRBD2 (7 bases). In germline, CDR1 is MNHNY, CDR2 SVGAGI (reference sequence). There are 19 residues in the CDR3. Trimming cost V 0 bases and J 0 bases, with 19 bases left between them. CDR3 nucleotide sequence: TGTGCCAGCAGTTACTCCCTCGGGGGGCCCACCTTTAGCACAGATACGCAGTATTTT. This translates into CASSYSLGGPTFSTDTQYF.

The chain recombines TRBV25-1 with TRBJ2-2; perhaps TRBD1 as D (6 bases). Germline values: CDR1 MGHDK, CDR2 SYGVNS. This CDR3 has 17 residues. The germline V and J ends were trimmed by 5 bases and 2 bases, with 18 bases remaining between them. The CDR3 DNA is TGTGCCAGCAGTCACTTAGGGGGACGGGTCAACACCGGGGAGCTGTTTTTT. Amino acids: CASSHLGGRVNTGELFF.

This clonotype occurred many times. V gene TRBV7-9 combines with J gene TRBJ1-5; 7 positions match TRBD1. The CDR3 has 16 amino acids. Germline assignment: CDR1 SEHNR and CDR2 FQNEAQ (reference sequence). Losses at the gene ends were 4 bases for V and 5 bases for J; bases not matched to a gene: 11. The CDR3 nucleotides read TGTGCCAGCAGCTCTCAGCGGACAGGATTACATCAGCCCCAGCATTTT. This translates into CASSSQRTGLHQPQHF.

This clonotype was found many times. The chain is built from TRBV6-1 and TRBJ1-2; D is uncertain. Germline-derived CDR1 and CDR2 are MNHNS and SASEGT. V was pared by 6 bases and J by 4 bases, with 12 bases between. The CDR3 loop spans 13 amino acids. CDR3 protein: CASRPGLLYGYTF. The CDR3 DNA is TGTGCCAGCAGACCGGGTCTTCTCTATGGCTACACCTTC.

This clonotype was counted ten times or more. This chain uses TRBV20-1 with TRBJ1-4; D gene uncertain. V was shortened by 3 bases and J by 0 bases, with 8 bases between the two germline ends. The CDR3 has 14 amino acids. The germline gives CDR1 DFQATT, CDR2 SNEGSKA (reference sequence). Here the CDR3 reads CSASTDPTNEKLFF. In DNA form, the CDR3 reads TGCAGTGCTAGTACAGACCCAACTAATGAAAAACTGTTTTTT.

This clonotype has a count of ten or more. This chain uses TRBV12-3 or TRBV12-4 with TRBJ2-1, with a weak D call TRBD2 (5 bases). This CDR3 region has 12 residues. The ends were cut back, 3 bases at V and 7 bases at J, with 7 bases in the middle. In DNA, the CDR3 is TGTGCCAGCAGTTTCGGGGTGAATGAGCAGTTCTTC. Protein: CASSFGVNEQFF.

This clonotype was recorded many times. The chain has TRBV12-3 or TRBV12-4 and TRBJ1-5; possibly TRBD1 for D (5 bases). V lost 4 bases and J 6 bases, leaving 13 bases between the germline ends. The CDR3 spans 14 residues. The CDR3 DNA sequence: TGTGCCAGCAGTTCTCGGGGGTTGGGTCAGCCCCAGCATTTT. It specifies CASSSRGLGQPQHF.

This clonotype appeared many times. The chain combines TRBV28 with TRBJ2-3, with 8 positions matching TRBD1. The CDR3 has 16 amino acids. CDR1 is MDHEN and CDR2 is SYDVKM in the germline V gene. Trimming at V came to 10 bases and at J to 2 bases, leaving 14 bases not matched to a gene. The CDR3, as DNA: TGTGCCAACACAGGACAGGGAACAGTTGTCACAGATACGCAGTATTTT. This gives the protein CANTGQGTVVTDTQYF.

At least ten counts were recorded for this clonotype. V is TRBV28 and J is TRBJ1-2; 8 bases are shared with TRBD1. CDR3 length: 12 residues. Per germline, CDR1 MDHEN and CDR2 SYDVKM. Trimming removed 5 bases from V and 12 bases from J; junction bases left unmatched: 8. CDR3 protein: CASSGYGRGHTF. The CDR3 nucleotides read TGTGCCAGCAGTGGATACGGCAGGGGGCACACCTTC.

At least ten counts were recorded for this clonotype. The chain is built from TRBV3-1 and TRBJ2-5, with D hard to call. The CDR3 consists of 12 residues. Between the trimmed V and J ends, which lost 6 bases and 3 bases, there was a span of 8 bases. Germline-derived CDR1 and CDR2 are LGHDT and YNNKEL (reference sequence). The DNA for the CDR3 is TGTGCCAGCAGTCCCCTCAAAGAGACCCAGTACTTC. Protein: CASSPLKETQYF.

This clonotype was picked up many times. The CDR3: CASSLGVRTEAFF. CDR3 nucleotide sequence: TGTGCCAGCAGCTTAGGAGTCCGGACCGAAGCTTTCTTT. V and J are TRBV7-9 and TRBJ1-1; no firm D call. The V end was cut by 1 base, the J end by 8 bases, with 11 bases between. Germline V CDR1 and CDR2: SEHNR, FQNEAQ (reference sequence). This CDR3 contains 13 residues.

The V and J genes are TRBV20-1 and TRBJ2-5; D perhaps matches TRBD1 (5 bases). The V and J ends lost 5 bases and 2 bases respectively, with 21 bases between them. This CDR3 is 16 amino acids long. Germline CDR1 and CDR2: DFQATT and SNEGSKA (reference sequence). The chain's CDR3 is CSAPKLRDPFQETQYF. The DNA for the CDR3 is TGCAGTGCTCCTAAGCTCAGGGATCCCTTTCAAGAGACCCAGTACTTC.

This clonotype occurred many times. The V gene is TRBV3-1, the J gene TRBJ1-5; D uncertain. Germline V gene data show CDR1 as LGHDT and CDR2 as YNNKEL (reference sequence). This CDR3 is 17 amino acids long. V lost 2 bases and J 5 bases, leaving 19 bases between the germline ends. This CDR3 is CASSQTDLTPKDQPQHF. The CDR3 coding sequence is TGTGCCAGCAGCCAAACGGATCTGACCCCTAAGGATCAGCCCCAGCATTTT.

This clonotype has just one count. The chain recombines TRBV6-5 with TRBJ1-1; TRBD1 agrees at 7 bases. This CDR3 spans 17 amino acids. The germline V gene has CDR1 MNHEY and CDR2 SVGAGI. Trimming cost V 2 bases and J 0 bases; bases outside gene matches: 9. CDR3 bases: TGTGCCAGCAGTTACCCGGCTCGGACAGGTATGAACACTGAAGCTTTCTTT. Its protein product is CASSYPARTGMNTEAFF.

This clonotype has a count of ten or more. The chain employs TRBV6-1 and TRBJ2-7, with 7 bases that match TRBD2. CDR3 length: 13 residues. The V segment lost 2 bases and the J segment 5 bases; nucleotides outside the gene matches: 3. The germline V gene encodes CDR1 MNHNS and CDR2 SASEGT. The CDR3 coding sequence is TGTGCCAGCAGTGAATCTGGGGGGGACGAGCAGTACTTC. Translated: CASSESGGDEQYF.

This clonotype was found many times. The chain links TRBV20-1 to TRBJ2-6, with a weak D call TRBD2 (7 bases). Trimming left V 6 bases short and J 2 bases short, with 11 bases between. CDR1 is DFQATT and CDR2 is SNEGSKA in the germline V gene (reference sequence). This CDR3 is built from 14 residues. Written as DNA, the CDR3 is TGCAGTGCACGGGGGGCCGCTGGGGCCAACGTCCTGACTTTC. Amino acids: CSARGAAGANVLTF.

This clonotype has a count of ten or more. This chain connects TRBV19 to TRBJ2-1; D gene uncertain. Germline V CDR1 and CDR2: LNHDA, SQIVND (reference sequence). V lost 5 bases and J lost 3, with 14 bases in between. The CDR3 is 15 amino acids. The CDR3 loop reads CASSPGALSYNEQFF. CDR3 nucleotide sequence: TGTGCCAGTAGTCCCGGTGCGTTGAGCTACAATGAGCAGTTCTTC.

Many counts were recorded for this clonotype. V usage is TRBV24-1 and J usage is TRBJ2-5; maybe TRBD2 (6 bases). V was pared by 2 bases and J by 5 bases, with 11 bases between. The CDR3 consists of 14 residues. Germline CDR1 KGHDR, CDR2 SFDVKD. CDR3 protein: CATSDSAGGETQYF. The CDR3 bases are TGTGCCACCAGTGATTCAGCCGGAGGGGAGACCCAGTACTTC.

This clonotype was observed a handful of times. This sequence joins TRBV13 and TRBJ2-5; D possibly corresponds to TRBD2 (7 bases). CDR3 size: 15 residues. Deletions cut 3 bases from V and 0 bases from J, with 11 bases between. Germline CDR1 is PRHDT and CDR2 is FYEKMQ (reference sequence). The CDR3 DNA follows: TGTGCCAGCAGCTTCCCGGGGGGCCACCAAGAGACCCAGTACTTC. Its translation: CASSFPGGHQETQYF.

This clonotype came up many times. The chain employs TRBV28 and TRBJ2-3, with no clear D. The CDR3 has 14 residues. Looked up from germline, CDR1 is MDHEN and CDR2 is SYDVKM. Trimming stripped 3 bases from V and 4 bases from J, with 11 bases between. The CDR3 protein is CASSLRPTPDTQYF. CDR3 nucleotide sequence: TGTGCCAGCAGTTTGCGTCCCACCCCAGATACGCAGTATTTT. The full variable domain, in which reference TRBV28 and TRBJ2-3 provide the parts outside the CDR3, is DVKVTQSSRYLVKRTGEKVFLECVQDMDHENMFWYRQDPGLGLRLIYFSYDVKMKEKGDIPEGYSVSREKKERFSLILESASTNQTSMYLCASSLRPTPDTQYFGPGTRLTVL.

This clonotype was recorded many times. The rearrangement uses TRBV20-1 and TRBJ2-5; tentative D call: TRBD1 (6 bases). With 3 bases removed from V and 2 bases from J, the gap between germline ends came to 7 bases. The germline CDR1 and CDR2 sequences are DFQATT and SNEGSKA (reference sequence). CDR3 length: 12 residues. The CDR3 loop is CSASQGQETQYF. In nucleotides, the CDR3 is TGCAGTGCTAGCCAGGGGCAAGAGACCCAGTACTTC.

The chain carries TRBV13 and TRBJ2-1; D is undetermined. The germline V and J ends were trimmed by 9 bases and 6 bases, with 6 bases remaining between them. The CDR3 length is 10 residues. Germline CDR1 and CDR2: PRHDT and FYEKMQ (reference sequence). CDR3 residues: CARNSNEQFF. CDR3 nucleotide sequence: TGTGCCAGGAATTCCAATGAGCAGTTCTTC.